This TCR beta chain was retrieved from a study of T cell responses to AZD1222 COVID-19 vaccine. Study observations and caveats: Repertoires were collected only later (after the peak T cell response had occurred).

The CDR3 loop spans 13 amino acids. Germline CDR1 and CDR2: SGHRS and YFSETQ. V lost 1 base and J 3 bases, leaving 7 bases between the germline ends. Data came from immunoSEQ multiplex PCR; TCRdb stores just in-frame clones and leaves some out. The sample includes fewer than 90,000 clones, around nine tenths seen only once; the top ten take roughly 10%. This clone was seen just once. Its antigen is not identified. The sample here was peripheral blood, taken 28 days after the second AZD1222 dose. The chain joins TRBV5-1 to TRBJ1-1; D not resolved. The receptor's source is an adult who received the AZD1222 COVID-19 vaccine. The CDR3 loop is CASSLIVDTEAFF. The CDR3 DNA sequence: TGCGCCAGCAGCTTGATAGTCGACACTGAAGCTTTCTTT.